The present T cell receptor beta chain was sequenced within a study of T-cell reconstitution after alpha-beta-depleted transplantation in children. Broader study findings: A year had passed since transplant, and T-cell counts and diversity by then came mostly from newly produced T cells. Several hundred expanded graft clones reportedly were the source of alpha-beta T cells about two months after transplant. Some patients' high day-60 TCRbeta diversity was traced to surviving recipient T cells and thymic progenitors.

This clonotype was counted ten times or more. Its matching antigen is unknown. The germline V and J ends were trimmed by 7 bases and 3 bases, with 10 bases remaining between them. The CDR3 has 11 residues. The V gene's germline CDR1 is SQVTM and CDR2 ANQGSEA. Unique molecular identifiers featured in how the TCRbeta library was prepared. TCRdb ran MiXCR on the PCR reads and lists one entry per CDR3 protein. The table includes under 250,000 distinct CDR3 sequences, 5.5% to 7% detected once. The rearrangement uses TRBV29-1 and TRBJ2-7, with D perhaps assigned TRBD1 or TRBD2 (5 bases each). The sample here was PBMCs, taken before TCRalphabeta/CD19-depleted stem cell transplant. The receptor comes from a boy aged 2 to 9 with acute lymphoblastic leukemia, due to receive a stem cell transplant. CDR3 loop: CSAGTVYEQYF. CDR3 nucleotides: TGCAGCGCCGGGACGGTCTACGAGCAGTACTTC.